This TCR beta chain is from a study of cytomegalovirus exposure and HLA in healthy donors. The V gene lost 0 bases and the J gene lost 3 bases, with 6 bases spanning the gap. CDR3 size: 13 residues. The V gene's germline CDR1 is SGHRS and CDR2 YFSETQ. This clone was counted only a few times. Its antigen is currently unknown. At the DNA level, this CDR3 is encoded by other sequences in the same sample as well. Study findings and constraints: The authors assumed roughly uniform sequencing depth across donors for presence/absence analyses. As immune exposure information, only CMV serostatus was available. Sequencing artifact likely explains a cluster of highly shared sequence variants. Researchers catalogued about 150 TCR beta chains as cytomegalovirus-associated.

This PCR relied on a set of 60 Vbeta primers and 13 Jbeta primers. Assay: immunoSEQ multiplex PCR; the TCRdb copy retains only in-frame clones and omits some. The sample lists fewer than 250,000 clones, approximately 80% occurring once. Material for sequencing was PBMCs. This chain connects TRBV5-1 to TRBJ2-5; no firm D call. The sequence was obtained from a woman aged 25 to 39 in good health and CMV-seropositive. The CDR3 coding sequence is TGCGCCAGCAGCTTGGAGCTAGAAGAGACCCAGTACTTC. It encodes CASSLELEETQYF.